This T cell receptor beta chain stems from a study of graft-versus-host responses after intestinal transplantation. As regards this clone: No antigen is known for it.

TCRdb's copy holds only in-frame clones and misses some; the assay was immunoSEQ multiplex PCR. Of about 120,000 clones in the sample, 85% to 95% were seen once. Germline-derived CDR1 and CDR2 are MNHEY and SMNVEV (reference sequence). There are 13 residues in the CDR3. J was trimmed by 6 bases and V by 1 base; bases with no gene match: 0. The rearrangement joins TRBV27 to TRBJ2-7; 10 nucleotides match TRBD1. The TCR sequence derives from a human donor who was the organ donor for an intestinal transplant. The specimen comprised unstimulated CD4+ T cells sorted from spleen or lymph node cells, sampled before transplant. CDR3 sequence (DNA): TGTGCCAGCAGTTTATGGACAGGGGGCGAGCAGTACTTC. As protein: CASSLWTGGEQYF.